These 5 T cell receptor beta chains share one sample of origin, sequenced in a study of control samples from healthy donors and cancer patients. Sequencing was performed with immunoSEQ multiplex PCR; in TCRdb, only in-frame clones are kept and a portion is missing. Counted here are some 30,000 clones, around 91% occurring once; the ten biggest clones make up roughly 12%. Specimen: PBMCs. These receptors came from a man aged 50-60 years with lung cancer.

The V and J genes are TRBV19 and TRBJ2-1; TRBD2 is a possible D gene (5 bases). Deletions cut 3 bases from V and 4 bases from J, with 10 bases between. CDR1 LNHDA and CDR2 SQIVND come from the germline V gene (reference sequence). The CDR3 spans 14 residues. The CDR3 is CASSIASIYNEQFF. CDR3 nucleotides: TGTGCCAGTAGTATTGCTAGCATTTACAATGAGCAGTTCTTC.

This sequence joins TRBV27 and TRBJ2-6; D may match TRBD1 or TRBD2 (5 bases each). CDR1 MNHEY and CDR2 SMNVEV come from the germline V gene (reference sequence). The V gene lost 2 bases and the J gene lost 5 bases, with 7 bases spanning the gap. The length of the CDR3 is 14 residues. The CDR3: CASSLGGRANVLTF. CDR3 coding DNA: TGTGCCAGCAGTTTAGGGGGTAGGGCCAACGTCCTGACTTTC.

The V gene is TRBV4-1, the J gene TRBJ2-3, with a weak D call TRBD2 (5 bases). The length of the CDR3 is 21 residues. With 0 bases removed from V and 0 bases from J, the gap between germline ends came to 25 bases. Germline V gene sequence: CDR1 MGHRA, CDR2 YSYEKL. The CDR3 reads CASSQETGGLVEGGSTDTQYF. CDR3 nucleotide sequence: TGCGCCAGCAGCCAAGAAACGGGCGGGCTCGTCGAAGGTGGTAGCACAGATACGCAGTATTTT.

The chain joins TRBV7-2 to TRBJ1-3; TRBD1 is a possible D gene (6 bases). Between the trimmed V and J ends, which lost 3 bases and 0 bases, there was a span of 12 bases. This CDR3 is 16 amino acids long. Germline lookup yields CDR1 SGHTA and CDR2 FQGNSA. The CDR3 sequence is CASSFTDSYSGNTIYF. DNA of the CDR3: TGTGCCAGCAGCTTCACGGACAGTTACTCTGGAAACACCATATATTTT.

This chain uses TRBV7-2 with TRBJ2-3; 8 bases are a match to TRBD2. J was trimmed by 5 bases and V by 6 bases; bases with no gene match: 10. Germline CDR1 reads SGHTA; CDR2 reads FQGNSA. The CDR3 spans 15 residues. CDR3 sequence (DNA): TGTGCCAGCAGGGAAAGCGGGGGCTGGGGAGATACGCAGTATTTT. As protein: CASRESGGWGDTQYF.